This entry features one T cell receptor beta chain sequence. The entry originates in a study of shared clonotypes between healthy human individuals. Profiled with immunoSEQ multiplex PCR; TCRdb holds only in-frame clones, not every one. The repertoire holds 550,000 to 850,000 clones, with around 67% as singletons. The sample was memory CD4+ T cells sorted from blood. Described subset: CD45RA-negative fraction. This TCR derives from a woman aged 25 to 39 in good health.

CDR3 nucleotides: TGTGCCAGCAGCCAAGATCTGGGCCAGGGTGCAGATACGCAGTATTTT. It is translated as CASSQDLGQGADTQYF. The chain combines TRBV4-2 with TRBJ2-3, with D perhaps TRBD1 (5 bases). V was shortened by 0 bases and J by 4 bases, with 14 bases between the two germline ends. This CDR3 has 16 amino acids. Germline V lookup: CDR1 LGHNA, CDR2 YNFKEQ.